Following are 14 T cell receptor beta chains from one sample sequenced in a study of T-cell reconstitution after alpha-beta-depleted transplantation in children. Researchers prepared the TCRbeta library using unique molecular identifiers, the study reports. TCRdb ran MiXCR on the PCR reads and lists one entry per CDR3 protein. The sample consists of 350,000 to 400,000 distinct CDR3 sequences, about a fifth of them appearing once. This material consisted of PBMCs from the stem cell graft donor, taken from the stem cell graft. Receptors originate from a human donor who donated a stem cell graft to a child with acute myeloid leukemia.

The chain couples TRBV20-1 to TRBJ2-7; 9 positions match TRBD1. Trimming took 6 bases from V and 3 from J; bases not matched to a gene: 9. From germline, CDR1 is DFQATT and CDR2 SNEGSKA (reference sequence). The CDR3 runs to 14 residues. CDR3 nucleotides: TGCAGTGCCAGGTCGGGGGACAGGGACTACGAGCAGTACTTC. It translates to CSARSGDRDYEQYF.

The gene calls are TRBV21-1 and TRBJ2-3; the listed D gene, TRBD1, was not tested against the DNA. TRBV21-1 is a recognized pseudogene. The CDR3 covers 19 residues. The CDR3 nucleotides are TGTGCCAGCAGCAAGAAACGTGGAGACGGGGCAAATAGCACAGATACGCAGTATTTT. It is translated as CASSKKRGDGANSTDTQYF.

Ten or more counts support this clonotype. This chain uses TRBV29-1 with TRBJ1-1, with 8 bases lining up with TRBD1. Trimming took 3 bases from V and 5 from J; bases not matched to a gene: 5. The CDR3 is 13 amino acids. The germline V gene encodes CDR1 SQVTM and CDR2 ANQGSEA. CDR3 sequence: CSVESGQGTEAFF. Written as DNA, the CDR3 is TGCAGCGTTGAGTCCGGACAGGGAACTGAAGCTTTCTTT.

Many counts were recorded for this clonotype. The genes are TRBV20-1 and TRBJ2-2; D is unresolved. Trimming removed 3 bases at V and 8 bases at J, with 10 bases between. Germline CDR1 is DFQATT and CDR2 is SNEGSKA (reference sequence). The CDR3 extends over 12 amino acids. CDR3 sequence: CSARPAGGELFF. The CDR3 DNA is TGCAGTGCTAGGCCAGCTGGGGGGGAGCTGTTTTTT.

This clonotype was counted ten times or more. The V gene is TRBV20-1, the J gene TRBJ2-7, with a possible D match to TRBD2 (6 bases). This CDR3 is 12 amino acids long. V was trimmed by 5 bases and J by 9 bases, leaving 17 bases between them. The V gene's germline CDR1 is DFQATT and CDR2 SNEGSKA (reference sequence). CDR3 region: CSALPGEAAQYF. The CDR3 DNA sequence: TGCAGTGCTCTCCCTGGGGAGGCCGCGCAGTACTTC.

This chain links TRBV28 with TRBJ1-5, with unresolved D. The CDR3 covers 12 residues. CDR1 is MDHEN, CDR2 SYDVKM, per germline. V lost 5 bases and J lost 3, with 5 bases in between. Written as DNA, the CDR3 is TGTGCCAGCAGTCTCCCCAATCAGCCCCAGCATTTT. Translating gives CASSLPNQPQHF.

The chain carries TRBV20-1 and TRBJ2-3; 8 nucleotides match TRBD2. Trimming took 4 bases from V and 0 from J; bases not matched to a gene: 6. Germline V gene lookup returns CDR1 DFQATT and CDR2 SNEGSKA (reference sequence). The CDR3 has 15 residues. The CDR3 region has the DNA TGCAGTGCTAAGAGCGGGGGCCAGAGCACAGATACGCAGTATTTT. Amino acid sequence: CSAKSGGQSTDTQYF.

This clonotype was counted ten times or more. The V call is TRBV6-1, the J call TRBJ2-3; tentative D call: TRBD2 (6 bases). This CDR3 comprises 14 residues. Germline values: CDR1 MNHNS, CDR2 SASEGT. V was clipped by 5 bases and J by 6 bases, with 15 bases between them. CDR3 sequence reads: CASSNLASRDTQYF. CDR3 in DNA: TGTGCCAGCAGTAATCTAGCGTCCAGGGATACGCAGTATTTT.

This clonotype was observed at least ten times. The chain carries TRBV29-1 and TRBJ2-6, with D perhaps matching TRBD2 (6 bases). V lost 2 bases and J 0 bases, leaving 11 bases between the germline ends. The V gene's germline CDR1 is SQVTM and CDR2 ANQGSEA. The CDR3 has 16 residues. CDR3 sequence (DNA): TGCAGCGTTGAATTTGCGGGGCCCTCTGGGGCCAACGTCCTGACTTTC. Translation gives CSVEFAGPSGANVLTF.

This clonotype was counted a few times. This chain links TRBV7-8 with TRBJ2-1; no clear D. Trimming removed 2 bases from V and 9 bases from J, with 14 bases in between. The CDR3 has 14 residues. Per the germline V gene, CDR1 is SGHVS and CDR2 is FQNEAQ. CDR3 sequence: CASSLMRPVGEQFF. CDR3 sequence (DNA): TGTGCCAGCAGCTTAATGCGGCCAGTCGGTGAGCAGTTCTTC.

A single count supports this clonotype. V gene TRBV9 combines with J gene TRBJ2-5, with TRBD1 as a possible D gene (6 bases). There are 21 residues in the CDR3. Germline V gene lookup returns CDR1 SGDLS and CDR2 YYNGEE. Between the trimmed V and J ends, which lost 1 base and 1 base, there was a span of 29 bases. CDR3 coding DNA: TGTGCCAGCAGCGTAAGATCCAGGGGAGACCCAACCAAGTGGGTCCAAGAGACCCAGTACTTC. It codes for CASSVRSRGDPTKWVQETQYF.

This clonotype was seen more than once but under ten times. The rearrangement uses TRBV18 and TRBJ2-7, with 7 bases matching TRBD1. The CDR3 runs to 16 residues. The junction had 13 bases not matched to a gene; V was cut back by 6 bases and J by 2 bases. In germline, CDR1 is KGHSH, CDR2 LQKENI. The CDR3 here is CASSATTNRGAYEQYF. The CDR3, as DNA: TGTGCCAGCTCGGCAACGACGAACAGGGGAGCCTACGAGCAGTACTTC.

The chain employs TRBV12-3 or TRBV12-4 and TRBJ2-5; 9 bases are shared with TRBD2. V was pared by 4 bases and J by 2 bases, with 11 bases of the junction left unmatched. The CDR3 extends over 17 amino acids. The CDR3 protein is CASSSRLAVGRQETQYF. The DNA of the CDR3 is TGTGCCAGCAGTTCAAGACTAGCGGTGGGGAGACAAGAGACCCAGTACTTC.

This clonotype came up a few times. In nucleotides, the CDR3 is TGTGCCACCAGTGATCCGGACGTAGCTAACTATGGCTACACCTTC. Its translation is CATSDPDVANYGYTF. This chain uses TRBV24-1 with TRBJ1-2; no clear D gene. V gave up 3 bases and J gave up 0 bases, with 10 bases separating them. This CDR3 has 15 amino acids. Germline lookup yields CDR1 KGHDR and CDR2 SFDVKD.